The source of this T cell receptor (beta chain) is a study of blood T cell repertoires in COVID-19. On the study more broadly: Acute and convalescent COVID-19 samples came from the United States, Italy and Spain.

Germline loops: CDR1 SGHAT, CDR2 FQNNGV. V was clipped by 5 bases and J by 2 bases, with 9 bases between them. CDR3 length: 14 amino acids. As originally analysed: Amplification with reference gene primers provided the estimates of nucleated cell counts. TCRdb's table, derived via immunoSEQ multiplex PCR, lists solely in-frame clones and lacks some. The V and J calls and the clone size are those of that table, but D and trimming were determined from the DNA. Here the sample spans 250,000 to 350,000 clones, roughly 80% being singletons. The chain employs TRBV11-2 and TRBJ2-2; unclear D gene. This receptor was obtained from a human donor with COVID-19, enrolled during active disease. The donor label of this sample is uncertain. Sequencing was done on a sample of peripheral blood. The CDR3 sequence is CASSPRSNTGELFF. The CDR3 DNA sequence: TGTGCCAGCAGCCCCCGGAGTAACACCGGGGAGCTGTTTTTT.